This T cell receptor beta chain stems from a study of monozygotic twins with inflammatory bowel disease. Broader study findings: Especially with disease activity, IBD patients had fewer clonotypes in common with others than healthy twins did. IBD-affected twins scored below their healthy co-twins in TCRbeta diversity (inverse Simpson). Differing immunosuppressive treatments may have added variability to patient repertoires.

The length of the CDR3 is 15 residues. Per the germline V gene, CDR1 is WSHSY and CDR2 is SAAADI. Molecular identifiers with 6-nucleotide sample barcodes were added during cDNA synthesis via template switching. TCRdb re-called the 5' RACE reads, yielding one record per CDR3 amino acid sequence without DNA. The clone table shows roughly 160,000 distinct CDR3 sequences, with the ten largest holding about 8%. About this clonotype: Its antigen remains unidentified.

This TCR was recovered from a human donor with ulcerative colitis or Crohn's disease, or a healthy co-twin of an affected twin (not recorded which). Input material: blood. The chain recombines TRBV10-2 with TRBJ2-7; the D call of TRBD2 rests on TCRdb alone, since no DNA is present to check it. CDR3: CASRDVAGEEYEQYF.